This TCR beta chain was documented in a study of OX40 agonist ivuxolimab in advanced cancers. J was trimmed by 6 bases and V by 0 bases; bases with no gene match: 7. Germline loops: CDR1 LGHNA, CDR2 YSLEER. The length of the CDR3 is 17 residues. Sequenced by immunoSEQ multiplex PCR; TCRdb stores in-frame clones only, minus some. The sample lists approximately 90,000 clones, around 90% occurring once. This clonotype was obtained from an adult with an advanced solid tumor such as melanoma, head and neck, liver or kidney cancer. The sequencing used CD4+ or CD8+ T cells sorted from blood, collected in a trial of the OX40 agonist ivuxolimab. V usage is TRBV4-3 and J usage is TRBJ2-3; 12 bases fit TRBD2. CDR3 region: CASSQDSLAGGQDTQYF. For the CDR3, the DNA is TGCGCCAGCAGCCAAGATAGTCTAGCGGGGGGGCAGGATACGCAGTATTTT.